These 8 T cell receptor beta chains were sequenced from one sample in a study of shared T cell receptors in the human thymus. The data were produced by immunoSEQ multiplex PCR, yet TCRdb's version contains in-frame clones alone and is incomplete. The table has over 650,000 clones, about 87% seen once. The same sample was also studied in work on human thymus T cells.

The material sequenced was thymocytes. These receptor sequences come from a boy less than two years old with a congenital heart defect.

This chain links TRBV28 with TRBJ1-2; 7 bases map to TRBD1. The CDR3 runs to 15 residues. V lost 3 bases and J lost 6; bases outside the gene matches: 10. Germline lookup yields CDR1 MDHEN and CDR2 SYDVKM. The CDR3 sequence: CASSFRDRELNGYTF. In DNA form, the CDR3 reads TGTGCCAGCAGTTTCCGGGACAGAGAGCTCAATGGCTACACCTTC.

This clone was recorded only once. The chain employs TRBV28 and TRBJ1-5; D is perhaps TRBD1 (6 bases). Trimming pared 8 bases from V and 4 bases from J, leaving 18 bases between. Per the germline V gene, CDR1 is MDHEN and CDR2 is SYDVKM. This CDR3 spans 15 amino acids. The CDR3 here is CASLPSPQGNQPQHF. CDR3 DNA sequence: TGTGCCAGCCTTCCGTCGCCACAGGGAAATCAGCCCCAGCATTTT.

A single count supports this clone. The chain links TRBV7-8 to TRBJ2-3; D remains ambiguous. In germline, CDR1 is SGHVS, CDR2 FQNEAQ. Trimming cost V 1 base and J 2 bases, with 10 bases left between them. The CDR3 is 15 amino acids. In DNA, the CDR3 is TGTGCCAGCAGCTTAGGCGAGCCTTTCACAGATACGCAGTATTTT. Its translation: CASSLGEPFTDTQYF. Variable domain in full (rest from reference TRBV7-8 and TRBJ2-3): GAGVSQSPRYKVAKRGQDVALRCDPISGHVSLFWYQQALGQGPEFLTYFQNEAQLDKSGLPSDRFFAERPEGSVSTLKIQRTQQEDSAVYLCASSLGEPFTDTQYFGPGTRLTVL.

The rearrangement uses TRBV9 and TRBJ2-3; 13 positions agree with TRBD2. V gave up 4 bases and J gave up 4 bases; unmatched junction bases: 15. This CDR3 region has 19 residues. CDR1 and CDR2 from the germline V gene are SGDLS and YYNGEE. CDR3: CASSLTGLAGRGAADTQYF. The CDR3 bases are TGTGCCAGCAGCCTTACGGGACTAGCGGGACGAGGAGCCGCAGATACGCAGTATTTT.

The table lists this clone with a count of one. V usage is TRBV11-1 and J usage is TRBJ2-7; D call uncertain. This CDR3 has 15 amino acids. The V end was cut by 7 bases, the J end by 0 bases, with 16 bases between. In germline, CDR1 is SGHAT, CDR2 FQDESV (reference sequence). DNA of the CDR3: TGTGCCAGCAACTACGATCCCTCTAGCTCCTACGAGCAGTACTTC. Its protein product is CASNYDPSSSYEQYF.

J is TRBJ2-2 and V is TRBV10-2; D remains ambiguous. Germline V gives CDR1 WSHSY, CDR2 SAAADI. V was trimmed by 4 bases and J by 5 bases, leaving 17 bases between them. The CDR3 contains 16 residues. The CDR3: CASSGASPKRTGELFF. DNA of the CDR3: TGCGCCAGCAGTGGCGCGTCCCCAAAGAGGACCGGGGAGCTGTTTTTT.

This clone showed up just once. J is TRBJ1-2 and V is TRBV9; TRBD1 is a possible D gene (5 bases). Trimming took off 0 bases at V and 2 bases at J, with 8 bases between the two ends. From germline, CDR1 is SGDLS and CDR2 YYNGEE. The CDR3 length is 14 residues. DNA of the CDR3: TGTGCCAGCAGCGTAGGACAGCTAAACTATGGCTACACCTTC. This gives the protein CASSVGQLNYGYTF.

The chain employs TRBV6-5 and TRBJ1-1; weak D call: TRBD1 (6 bases). V was trimmed by 6 bases and J by 6 bases, leaving 14 bases between them. Germline CDR1 MNHEY, CDR2 SVGAGI. CDR3 length: 13 amino acids. The CDR3 nucleotides are TGTGCCAGCAGGGACACAGGGTGGGCTGAAGCTTTCTTT. Its protein is CASRDTGWAEAFF.